This T cell receptor beta chain was profiled in a study of blood T cells in healthy people across ages. The second PCR ran roughly 7 to 12 cycles with a sample-barcoded 5' primer and J-beta primers. Each CDR3 protein is one row after TCRdb ran MiXCR on the 5' RACE reads. The data contain about 1.4 million distinct CDR3 sequences, roughly 64% of them singletons. Germline trimming cut 3 bases from V and 3 bases from J; bases unmatched to any gene: 15. The CDR3 covers 19 residues. Looked up from germline, CDR1 is LNHDA and CDR2 is SQIVND (reference sequence). The chain has TRBV19 and TRBJ2-4; 9 bases line up with TRBD2. The specimen sequenced was blood. The sequence was collected from a young man in good health. The CDR3 DNA reads TGTGCCAGTAGTATTATCCTAGCGGGATCTCTGACTGGCAAAAACATTCAGTACTTC. Translating gives CASSIILAGSLTGKNIQYF. The full variable domain, in which reference TRBV19 and TRBJ2-4 provide the parts outside the CDR3, is DGGITQSPKYLFRKEGQNVTLSCEQNLNHDAMYWYRQDPGQGLRLIYYSQIVNDFQKGDIAEGYSVSREKKESFPLTVTSAQKNPTAFYLCASSIILAGSLTGKNIQYFGAGTRLSVL.